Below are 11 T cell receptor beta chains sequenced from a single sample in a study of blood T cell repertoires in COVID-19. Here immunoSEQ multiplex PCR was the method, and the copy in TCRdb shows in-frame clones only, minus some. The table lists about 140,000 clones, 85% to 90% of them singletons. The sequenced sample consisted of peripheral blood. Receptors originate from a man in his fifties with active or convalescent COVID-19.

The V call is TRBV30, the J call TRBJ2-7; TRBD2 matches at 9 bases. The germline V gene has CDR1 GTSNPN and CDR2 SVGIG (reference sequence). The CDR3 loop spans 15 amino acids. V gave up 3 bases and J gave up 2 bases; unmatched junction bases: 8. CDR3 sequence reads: CAWRGGLAGPYEQYF. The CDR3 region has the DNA TGTGCCTGGAGGGGGGGGCTAGCGGGACCCTACGAGCAGTACTTC.

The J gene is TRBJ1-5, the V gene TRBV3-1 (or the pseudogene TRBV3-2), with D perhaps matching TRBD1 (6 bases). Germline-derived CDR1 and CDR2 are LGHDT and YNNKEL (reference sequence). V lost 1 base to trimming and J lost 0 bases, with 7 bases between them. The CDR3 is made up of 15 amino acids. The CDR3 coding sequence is TGTGCCAGCAGCCAAGGGGACATTAGCAATCAGCCCCAGCATTTT. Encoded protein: CASSQGDISNQPQHF.

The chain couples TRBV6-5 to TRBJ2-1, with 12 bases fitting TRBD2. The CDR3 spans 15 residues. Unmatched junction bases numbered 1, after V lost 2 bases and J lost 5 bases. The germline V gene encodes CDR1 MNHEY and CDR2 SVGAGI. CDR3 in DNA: TGTGCCAGCAGTTACCGACTAGCGGGAGACAATGAGCAGTTCTTC. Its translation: CASSYRLAGDNEQFF.

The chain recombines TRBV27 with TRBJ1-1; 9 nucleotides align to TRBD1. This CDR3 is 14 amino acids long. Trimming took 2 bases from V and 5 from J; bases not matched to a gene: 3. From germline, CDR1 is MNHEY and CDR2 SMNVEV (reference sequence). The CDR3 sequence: CASSLLGTGTEAFF. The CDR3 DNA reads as TGTGCCAGCAGTTTACTAGGGACAGGGACTGAAGCTTTCTTT.

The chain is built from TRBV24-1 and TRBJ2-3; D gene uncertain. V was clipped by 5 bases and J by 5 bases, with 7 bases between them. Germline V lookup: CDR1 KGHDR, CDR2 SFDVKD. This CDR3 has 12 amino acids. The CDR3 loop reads CATSAPGDTQYF. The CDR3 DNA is TGTGCCACCAGTGCTCCGGGAGATACGCAGTATTTT.

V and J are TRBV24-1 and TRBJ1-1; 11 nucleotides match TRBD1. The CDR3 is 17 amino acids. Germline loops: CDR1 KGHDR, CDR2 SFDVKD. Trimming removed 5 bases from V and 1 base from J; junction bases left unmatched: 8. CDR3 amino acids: CATSAGQGVERNTEAFF. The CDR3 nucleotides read TGTGCCACCAGTGCGGGACAGGGGGTAGAAAGGAACACTGAAGCTTTCTTT.

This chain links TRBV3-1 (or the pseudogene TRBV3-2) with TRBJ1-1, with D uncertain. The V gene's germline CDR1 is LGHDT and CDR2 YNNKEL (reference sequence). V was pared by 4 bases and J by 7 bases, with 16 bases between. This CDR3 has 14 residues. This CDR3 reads CASSRLATGFEAFF. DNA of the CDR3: TGTGCCAGCAGCCGCCTCGCCACGGGGTTTGAAGCTTTCTTT.

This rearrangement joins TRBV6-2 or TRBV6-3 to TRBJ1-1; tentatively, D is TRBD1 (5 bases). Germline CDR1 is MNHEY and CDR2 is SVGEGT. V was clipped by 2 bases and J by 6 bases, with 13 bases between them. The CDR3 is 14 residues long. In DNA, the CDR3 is TGTGCCAGCAGTTACGGGAGGGTGGGGGCTGAAGCTTTCTTT. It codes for CASSYGRVGAEAFF.

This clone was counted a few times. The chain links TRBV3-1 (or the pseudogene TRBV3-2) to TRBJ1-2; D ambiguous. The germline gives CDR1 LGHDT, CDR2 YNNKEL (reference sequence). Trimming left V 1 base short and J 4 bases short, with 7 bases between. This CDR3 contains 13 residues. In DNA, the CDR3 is TGTGCCAGCAGCCAAGGGGCCTCCTATGGCTACACCTTC. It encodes CASSQGASYGYTF.

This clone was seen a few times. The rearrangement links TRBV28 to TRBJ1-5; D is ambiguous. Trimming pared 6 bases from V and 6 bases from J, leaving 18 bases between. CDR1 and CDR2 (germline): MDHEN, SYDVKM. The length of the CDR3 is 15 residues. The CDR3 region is CASSPREGVSQPQHF. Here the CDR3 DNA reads TGTGCCAGCAGCCCGCGGGAGGGAGTCAGTCAGCCCCAGCATTTT.

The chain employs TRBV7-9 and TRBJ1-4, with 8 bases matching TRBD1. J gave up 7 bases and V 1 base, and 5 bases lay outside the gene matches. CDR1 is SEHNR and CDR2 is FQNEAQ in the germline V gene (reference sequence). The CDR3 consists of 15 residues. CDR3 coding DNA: TGTGCCAGCAGCTTAGGGGACAGGATTACTGAAAAACTGTTTTTT. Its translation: CASSLGDRITEKLFF.